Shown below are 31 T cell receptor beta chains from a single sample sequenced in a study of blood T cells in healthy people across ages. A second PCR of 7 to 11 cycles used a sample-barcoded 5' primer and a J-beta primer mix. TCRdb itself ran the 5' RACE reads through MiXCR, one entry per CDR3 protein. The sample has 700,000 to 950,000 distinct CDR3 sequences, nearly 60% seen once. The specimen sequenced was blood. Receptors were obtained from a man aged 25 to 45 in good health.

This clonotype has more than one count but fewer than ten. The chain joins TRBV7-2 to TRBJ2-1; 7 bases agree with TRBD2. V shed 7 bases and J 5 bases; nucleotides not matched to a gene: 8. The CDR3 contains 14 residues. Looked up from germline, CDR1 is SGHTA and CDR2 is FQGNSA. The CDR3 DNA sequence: TGTGCCAGCAACATCCCGGGACTAAACAATGAGCAGTTCTTC. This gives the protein CASNIPGLNNEQFF.

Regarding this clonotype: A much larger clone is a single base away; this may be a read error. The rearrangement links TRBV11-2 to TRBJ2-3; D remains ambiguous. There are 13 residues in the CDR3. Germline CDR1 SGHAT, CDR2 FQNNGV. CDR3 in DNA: TGTGCCAGCAACTTAGTTCCCCCAGATACGCAGTATTTT. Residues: CASNLVPPDTQYF.

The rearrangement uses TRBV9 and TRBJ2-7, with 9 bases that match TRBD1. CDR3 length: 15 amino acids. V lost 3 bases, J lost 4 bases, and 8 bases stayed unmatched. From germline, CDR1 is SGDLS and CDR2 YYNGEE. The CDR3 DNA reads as TGTGCCAGCAGCGCTGGGGGGACAGGGCATTACGAGCAGTACTTC. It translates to CASSAGGTGHYEQYF.

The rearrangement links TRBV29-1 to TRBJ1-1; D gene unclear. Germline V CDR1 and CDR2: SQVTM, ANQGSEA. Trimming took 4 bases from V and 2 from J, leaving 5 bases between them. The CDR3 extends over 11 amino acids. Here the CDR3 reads CSVVPNTEAFF. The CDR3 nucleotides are TGCAGCGTTGTCCCTAACACTGAAGCTTTCTTT.

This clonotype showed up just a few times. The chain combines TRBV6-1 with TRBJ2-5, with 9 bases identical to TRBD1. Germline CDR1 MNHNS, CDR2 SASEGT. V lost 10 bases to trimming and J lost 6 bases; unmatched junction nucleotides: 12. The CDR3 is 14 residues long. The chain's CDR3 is CAIEQGASRKTQYF. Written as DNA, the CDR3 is TGTGCCATAGAACAGGGGGCGTCTCGGAAGACCCAGTACTTC.

CDR3 residues: CAISDRGRETQYF. The CDR3 region has the DNA TGTGCCATCAGTGACCGGGGCCGGGAGACCCAGTACTTC. The chain uses TRBV10-3 and TRBJ2-5; D may match TRBD1 or TRBD2 (5 bases each). CDR3 length equals 13 residues. Germline V gene sequence: CDR1 ENHRY, CDR2 SYGVKD. The germline V and J ends were trimmed by 3 bases and 5 bases, with 10 bases remaining between them.

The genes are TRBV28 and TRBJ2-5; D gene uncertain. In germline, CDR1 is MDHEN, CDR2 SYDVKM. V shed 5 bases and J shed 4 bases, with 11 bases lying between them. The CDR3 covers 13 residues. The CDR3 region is CASSGVKGETQYF. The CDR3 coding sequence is TGTGCCAGCAGTGGGGTAAAGGGAGAGACCCAGTACTTC.

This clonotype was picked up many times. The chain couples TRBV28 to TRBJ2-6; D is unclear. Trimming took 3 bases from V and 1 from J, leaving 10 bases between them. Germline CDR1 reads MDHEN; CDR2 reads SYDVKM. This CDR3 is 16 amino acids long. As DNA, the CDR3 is TGTGCCAGCAGTTTGACATCGAATTCTGGGGCCAACGTCCTGACTTTC. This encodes CASSLTSNSGANVLTF. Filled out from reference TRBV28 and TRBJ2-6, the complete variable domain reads DVKVTQSSRYLVKRTGEKVFLECVQDMDHENMFWYRQDPGLGLRLIYFSYDVKMKEKGDIPEGYSVSREKKERFSLILESASTNQTSMYLCASSLTSNSGANVLTFGAGSRLTVL.

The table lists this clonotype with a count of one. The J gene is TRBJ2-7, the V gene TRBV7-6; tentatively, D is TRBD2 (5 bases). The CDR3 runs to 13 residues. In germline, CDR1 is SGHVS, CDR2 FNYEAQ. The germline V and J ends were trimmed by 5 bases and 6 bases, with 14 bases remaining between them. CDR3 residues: CASSNSGDGEQYF. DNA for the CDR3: TGTGCCAGCAGCAATTCCGGGGATGGCGAGCAGTACTTC.

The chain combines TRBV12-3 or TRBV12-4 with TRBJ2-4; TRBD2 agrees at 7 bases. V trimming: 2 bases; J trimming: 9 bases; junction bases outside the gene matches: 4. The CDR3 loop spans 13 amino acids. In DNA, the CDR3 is TGTGCCAGCAGTTTAAGAGGCGGGGGCATTCAGTACTTC. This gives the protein CASSLRGGGIQYF.

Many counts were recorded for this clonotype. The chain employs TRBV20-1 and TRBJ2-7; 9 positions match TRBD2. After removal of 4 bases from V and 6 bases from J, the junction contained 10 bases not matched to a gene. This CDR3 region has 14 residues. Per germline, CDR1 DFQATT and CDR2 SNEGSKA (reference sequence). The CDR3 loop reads CSAKSSGAMSEQYF. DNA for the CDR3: TGCAGTGCTAAGTCTAGCGGGGCCATGAGCGAGCAGTACTTC.

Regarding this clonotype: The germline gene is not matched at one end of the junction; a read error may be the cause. The CDR3 bases are TGTACCAGCGAGGGTGGAGGCCACAATGAGCAGTTCTTC. It specifies CTSEGGGHNEQFF. The chain has TRBV28 and TRBJ2-1, with D perhaps matching TRBD2 (5 bases). The germline V gene encodes CDR1 MDHEN and CDR2 SYDVKM. The CDR3 contains 13 residues.

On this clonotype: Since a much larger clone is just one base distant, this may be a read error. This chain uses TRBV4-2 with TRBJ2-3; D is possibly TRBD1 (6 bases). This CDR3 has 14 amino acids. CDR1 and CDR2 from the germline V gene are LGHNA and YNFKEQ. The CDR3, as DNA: TGTGTCAGCAGCCAAGAGGGGGAGTTAGATACGCAGTATTTT. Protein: CVSSQEGELDTQYF.

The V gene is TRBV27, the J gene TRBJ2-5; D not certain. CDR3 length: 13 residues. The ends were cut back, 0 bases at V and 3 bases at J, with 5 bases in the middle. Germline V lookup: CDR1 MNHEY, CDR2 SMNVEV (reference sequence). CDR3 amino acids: CASSLSRKETQYF. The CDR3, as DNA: TGTGCCAGCAGTTTATCCCGGAAAGAGACCCAGTACTTC.

The CDR3 DNA reads as TGTGCCAGCAGTCGCTCACTAGCTCGGGAGACCCAGTACTTC. Translation: CASSRSLARETQYF. The rearrangement joins TRBV28 to TRBJ2-5; TRBD2 might be the D (6 bases). The V end lost 5 bases, the J end lost 5 bases, and 15 bases lay between the germline ends. Germline CDR1 reads MDHEN; CDR2 reads SYDVKM. This CDR3 contains 14 residues.

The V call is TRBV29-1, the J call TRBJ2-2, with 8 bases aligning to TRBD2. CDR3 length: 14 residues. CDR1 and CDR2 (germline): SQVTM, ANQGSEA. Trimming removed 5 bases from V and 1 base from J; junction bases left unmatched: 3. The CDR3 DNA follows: TGCAGCGTTCTCGGGGGGGGGAACACCGGGGAGCTGTTTTTT. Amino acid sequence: CSVLGGGNTGELFF.

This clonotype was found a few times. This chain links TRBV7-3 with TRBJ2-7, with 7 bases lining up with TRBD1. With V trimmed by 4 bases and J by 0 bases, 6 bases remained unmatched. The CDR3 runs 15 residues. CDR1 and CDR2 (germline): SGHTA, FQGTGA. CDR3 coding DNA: TGTGCCAGCAGCTATTCAGGGGACAGCTCCTACGAGCAGTACTTC. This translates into CASSYSGDSSYEQYF.

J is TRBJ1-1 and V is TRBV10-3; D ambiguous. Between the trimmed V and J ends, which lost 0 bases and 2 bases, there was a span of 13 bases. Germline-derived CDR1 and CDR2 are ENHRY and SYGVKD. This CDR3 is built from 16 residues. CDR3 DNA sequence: TGTGCCATCAGTGAGTCGAAAGGCCTAAAAAACACTGAAGCTTTCTTT. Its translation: CAISESKGLKNTEAFF.

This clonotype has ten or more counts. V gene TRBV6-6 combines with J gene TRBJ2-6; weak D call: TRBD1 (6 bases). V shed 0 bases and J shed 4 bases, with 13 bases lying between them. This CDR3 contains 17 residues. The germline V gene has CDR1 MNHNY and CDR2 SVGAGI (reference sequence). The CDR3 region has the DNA TGTGCCAGCAGTTACTCGAATAGGGGGACCGGGGCCAACGTCCTGACTTTC. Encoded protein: CASSYSNRGTGANVLTF.

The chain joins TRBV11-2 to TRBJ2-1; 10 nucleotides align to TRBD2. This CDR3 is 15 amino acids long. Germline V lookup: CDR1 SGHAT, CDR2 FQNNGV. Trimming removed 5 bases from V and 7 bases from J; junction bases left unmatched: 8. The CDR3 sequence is CASSPWTSGTNEQFF. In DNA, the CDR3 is TGTGCCAGCAGCCCCTGGACTAGCGGTACAAATGAGCAGTTCTTC.

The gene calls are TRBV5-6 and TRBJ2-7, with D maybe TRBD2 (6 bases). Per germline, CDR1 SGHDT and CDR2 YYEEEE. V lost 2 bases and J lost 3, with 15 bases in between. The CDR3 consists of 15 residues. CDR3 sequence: CASSLTLGGNYEQYF. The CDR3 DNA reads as TGTGCCAGCAGCTTAACCTTGGGGGGTAACTACGAGCAGTACTTC.

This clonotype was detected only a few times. Here the CDR3 DNA reads TGTGCCAGCAGTTACAGGGCGGGGGGGCGCAATGAGCAGTTCTTC. Protein: CASSYRAGGRNEQFF. V and J are TRBV6-5 and TRBJ2-1, with 9 bases aligning to TRBD2. Germline V gene lookup returns CDR1 MNHEY and CDR2 SVGAGI. Trimming at V came to 2 bases and at J to 6 bases, leaving 5 bases not matched to a gene. This CDR3 contains 15 residues.

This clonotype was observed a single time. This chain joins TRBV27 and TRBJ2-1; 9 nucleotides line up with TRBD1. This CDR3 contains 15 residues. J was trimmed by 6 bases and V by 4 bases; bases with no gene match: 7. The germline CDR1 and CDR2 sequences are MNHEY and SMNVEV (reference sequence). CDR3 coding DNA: TGTGCCAGCAGTTCCACCCCGGGACAGGGCAATGAGCAGTTCTTC. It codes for CASSSTPGQGNEQFF.

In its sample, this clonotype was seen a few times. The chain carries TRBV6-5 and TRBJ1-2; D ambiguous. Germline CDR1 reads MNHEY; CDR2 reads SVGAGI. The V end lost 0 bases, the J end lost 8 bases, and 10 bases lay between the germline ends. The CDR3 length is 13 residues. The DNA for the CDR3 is TGTGCCAGCAGTTACTCGGAGGGAGGAGGCTACACCTTC. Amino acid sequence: CASSYSEGGGYTF.

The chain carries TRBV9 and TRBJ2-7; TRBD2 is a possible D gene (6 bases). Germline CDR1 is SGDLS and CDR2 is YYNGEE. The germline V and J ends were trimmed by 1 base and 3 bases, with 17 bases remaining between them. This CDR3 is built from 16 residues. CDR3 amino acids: CASSVHPGGASYEQYF. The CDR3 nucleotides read TGTGCCAGCAGCGTACACCCCGGCGGGGCGAGCTACGAGCAGTACTTC.

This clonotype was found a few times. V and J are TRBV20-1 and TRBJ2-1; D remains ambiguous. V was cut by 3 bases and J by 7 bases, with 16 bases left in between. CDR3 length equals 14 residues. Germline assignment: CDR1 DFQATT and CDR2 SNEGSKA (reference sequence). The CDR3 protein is CSARVGAPRNEQFF. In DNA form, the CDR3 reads TGCAGTGCTAGGGTTGGCGCCCCAAGAAATGAGCAGTTCTTC.

DNA for the CDR3: TGTGCCAGCAGCTTCTCGACAGGGAGGACTGAAGCTTTCTTT. Translating gives CASSFSTGRTEAFF. V usage is TRBV12-3 or TRBV12-4 and J usage is TRBJ1-1, with 7 bases lining up with TRBD1. The CDR3 is 14 residues long. Trimming at V came to 6 bases and at J to 5 bases, leaving 9 bases not matched to a gene.

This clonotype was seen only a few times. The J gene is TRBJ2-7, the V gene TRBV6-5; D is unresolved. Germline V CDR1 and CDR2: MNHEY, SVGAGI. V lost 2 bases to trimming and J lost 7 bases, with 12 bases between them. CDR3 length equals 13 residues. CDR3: CASSYRSASEQYF. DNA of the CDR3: TGTGCCAGCAGTTACCGGTCTGCCAGTGAGCAGTACTTC.

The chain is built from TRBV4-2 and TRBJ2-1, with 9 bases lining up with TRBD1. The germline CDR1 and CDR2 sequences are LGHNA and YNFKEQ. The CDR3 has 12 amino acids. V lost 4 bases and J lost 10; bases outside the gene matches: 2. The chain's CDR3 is CASSPGQGEQFF. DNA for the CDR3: TGTGCCAGCAGCCCCGGACAGGGGGAGCAGTTCTTC.

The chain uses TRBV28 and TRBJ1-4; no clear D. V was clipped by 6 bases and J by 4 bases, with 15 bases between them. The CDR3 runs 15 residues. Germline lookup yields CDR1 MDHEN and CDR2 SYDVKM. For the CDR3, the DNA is TGTGCCAGCAGGAAGCTACGAACCCTTAATGAAAAACTGTTTTTT. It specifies CASRKLRTLNEKLFF.

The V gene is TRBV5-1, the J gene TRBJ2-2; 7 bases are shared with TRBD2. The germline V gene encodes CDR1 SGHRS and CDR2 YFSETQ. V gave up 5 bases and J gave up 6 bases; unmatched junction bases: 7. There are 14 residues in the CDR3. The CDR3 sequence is CASRWNAGAGELFF. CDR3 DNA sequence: TGCGCCAGCAGATGGAACGCGGGAGCCGGGGAGCTGTTTTTT.